This entry is about one TCR beta chain. Its specificity is unknown. This sample was included in a study of long-term antiretroviral therapy in people with HIV. CDR3 length equals 18 residues. V lost 0 bases, J lost 6 bases, and 21 bases lay in between. CDR1 LGHNA and CDR2 YNFKEQ come from the germline V gene. Findings of the study overall: Post-ART samples showed increased diversity that remained below transplant donor control levels. Dominating the repertoire at all time points were the clones that expanded before ART.

Sequencing relied on immunoSEQ assay v3.0, run at survey level. Repertoires were generated with immunoSEQ multiplex PCR, while TCRdb's copy carries only in-frame clones and drops some. The sample yields more than 11,000 clones, approximately 82% seen once. The receptor's source is a man aged 30-40 years with HIV. The V and J genes are TRBV4-2 and TRBJ2-4; a weak D match, TRBD2 (6 bases). Sequenced material: unsorted PBMCs, taken 0.4 years after starting antiretroviral therapy. CDR3 nucleotide sequence: TGTGCCAGCAGCCAAGAAGTAAACGGGGGATTCTATCTAAACATTCAGTACTTC. This encodes CASSQEVNGGFYLNIQYF.